Below are 24 T cell receptor beta chains sequenced from a single sample in a study of cytomegalovirus exposure and HLA in healthy donors. Vbeta (60) and Jbeta (13) primers were used in the PCR. TCRdb's copy holds only in-frame clones and misses some; the assay was immunoSEQ multiplex PCR. The repertoire holds under 200,000 clones, with approximately 67% as singletons. Sequencing used PBMCs. The receptors come from a woman between 18 and 30 years old in good health and CMV-seropositive.

The chain has TRBV7-8 and TRBJ2-1, with TRBD2 identical over 14 bases. Germline assignment: CDR1 SGHVS and CDR2 FQNEAQ. CDR3 length equals 16 residues. V lost 2 bases and J lost 9; bases outside the gene matches: 6. CDR3 DNA: TGTGCCAGCAGCTTATTGGGGACTAGCGGGAGTACTGAGCAGTTCTTC. Amino acid sequence: CASSLLGTSGSTEQFF.

The chain combines TRBV27 with TRBJ1-5; D is unclear. Trimming pared 0 bases from V and 2 bases from J, leaving 8 bases between. CDR1 is MNHEY, CDR2 SMNVEV, per germline (reference sequence). The CDR3 is made up of 15 amino acids. The CDR3 sequence: CASSLSMGGNQPQHF. The CDR3 DNA reads TGTGCCAGCAGTTTATCCATGGGAGGCAATCAGCCCCAGCATTTT.

The chain has TRBV2 and TRBJ1-4; D gene ambiguous. This CDR3 is built from 12 residues. From germline, CDR1 is SNHLY and CDR2 FYNNEI. Trimming pared 5 bases from V and 10 bases from J, leaving 11 bases between. The CDR3 loop is CASSIPTGKLFF. CDR3 nucleotide sequence: TGTGCCAGCAGTATACCGACGGGAAAACTGTTTTTT.

The rearrangement joins TRBV7-2 to TRBJ2-3; possible D gene TRBD2, 6 bases. Germline V lookup: CDR1 SGHTA, CDR2 FQGNSA. The CDR3 spans 15 residues. Trimming pared 3 bases from V and 3 bases from J, leaving 13 bases between. CDR3 DNA sequence: TGTGCCAGCAGCTTCGGGACTCCCAAAACAGATACGCAGTATTTT. Amino acid sequence: CASSFGTPKTDTQYF.

Comment on this clone: An end of the junction does not agree with germline; a read error may underlie this. This chain connects TRBV11-2 to TRBJ2-7; 14 bases fit TRBD2. CDR1 and CDR2 (germline): SGHAT, FQNNGV. The CDR3 has 18 amino acids. This chain's CDR3 is CASSIRPGLAGVSHEQYF. The CDR3 DNA sequence: TGTGCCAGCAGCATACGACCGGGACTAGCGGGAGTCTCCCACGAGCAGTACTTC.

This clone came up once. This chain connects TRBV5-5 to TRBJ2-5; 7 positions match TRBD1. This CDR3 has 13 residues. The junction had 0 bases not matched to a gene; V was cut back by 2 bases and J by 2 bases. Germline V gene lookup returns CDR1 SGHKS and CDR2 YYEKEE (reference sequence). The CDR3 region has the DNA TGTGCCAGCAGCTTACAGGGGCAAGAGACCCAGTACTTC. Translated: CASSLQGQETQYF. The whole variable domain, filled in from reference TRBV5-5 and TRBJ2-5, reads DAGVTQSPTHLIKTRGQQVTLRCSPISGHKSVSWYQQVLGQGPQFIFQYYEKEERGRGNFPDRFSARQFPNYSSELNVNALLLGDSALYLCASSLQGQETQYFGPGTRLLVL.

The V and J genes are TRBV4-3 and TRBJ2-7; a weak D match, TRBD1 (6 bases). CDR1 is LGHNA and CDR2 is YSLEER in the germline V gene. The V end lost 2 bases, the J end lost 4 bases, and 12 bases lay between the germline ends. The CDR3 runs 14 residues. The CDR3 nucleotides are TGCGCCAGCAGCCAAAAGACAGGATGGTACGAGCAGTACTTC. This encodes CASSQKTGWYEQYF.

V is TRBV6-6 and J is TRBJ2-6; D remains unclear. Trimming shortened V by 7 bases and J by 4 bases, and 8 bases separated the two germline ends. The CDR3 is 13 residues long. Germline assignment: CDR1 MNHNY and CDR2 SVGAGI (reference sequence). The CDR3 loop is CASTGPGANVLTF. The CDR3 nucleotides read TGTGCCAGCACAGGTCCCGGGGCCAACGTCCTGACTTTC.

The V call is TRBV19, the J call TRBJ2-1; D is uncertain. The CDR3 totals 13 residues. Trimming removed 3 bases from V and 10 bases from J, with 13 bases in between. Germline CDR1 LNHDA, CDR2 SQIVND (reference sequence). CDR3 region: CASSIASLREQFF. The CDR3 region has the DNA TGTGCCAGTAGTATCGCGAGTCTCAGGGAGCAGTTCTTC.

The chain joins TRBV11-2 to TRBJ2-2, with 12 nucleotides matching TRBD2. Germline V lookup: CDR1 SGHAT, CDR2 FQNNGV. V dropped 3 bases and J dropped 1; count of bases not matched to a gene: 0. This CDR3 spans 16 amino acids. As DNA, the CDR3 is TGTGCCAGCAGCTTGGGACTAGCGGGGAACACCGGGGAGCTGTTTTTT. Protein product: CASSLGLAGNTGELFF. Variable domain in full (rest from reference TRBV11-2 and TRBJ2-2): EAGVAQSPRYKIIEKRQSVAFWCNPISGHATLYWYQQILGQGPKLLIQFQNNGVVDDSQLPKDRFSAERLKGVDSTLKIQPAKLEDSAVYLCASSLGLAGNTGELFFGEGSRLTVL.

The chain carries TRBV28 and TRBJ2-7; possibly TRBD2 for D (7 bases). The V gene lost 8 bases and the J gene lost 2 bases, with 16 bases spanning the gap. The germline CDR1 and CDR2 sequences are MDHEN and SYDVKM. CDR3 length: 14 amino acids. In nucleotides, the CDR3 is TGTGCCAGCCTTTGGGGAGGGGGACCCTACGAGCAGTACTTC. It is translated as CASLWGGGPYEQYF.

The V call is TRBV28, the J call TRBJ1-5; D gene ambiguous. The CDR3 spans 12 residues. Trimming stripped 6 bases from V and 8 bases from J, with 11 bases between. The germline CDR1 and CDR2 sequences are MDHEN and SYDVKM. The CDR3: CASSLRRKPQHF. CDR3 sequence (DNA): TGTGCCAGCAGCCTGAGGAGAAAGCCCCAGCATTTT. The variable domain in full, completed from reference TRBV28 and TRBJ1-5, reads DVKVTQSSRYLVKRTGEKVFLECVQDMDHENMFWYRQDPGLGLRLIYFSYDVKMKEKGDIPEGYSVSREKKERFSLILESASTNQTSMYLCASSLRRKPQHFGDGTRLSIL.

The chain couples TRBV6-5 to TRBJ2-7, with 7 bases matching TRBD2. This CDR3 region has 14 residues. After removal of 4 bases from V and 0 bases from J, the junction contained 3 bases not matched to a gene. CDR1 is MNHEY, CDR2 SVGAGI, per germline. This CDR3 is CASSSRGGSYEQYF. CDR3 nucleotides: TGTGCCAGCAGTTCTCGCGGGGGCTCCTACGAGCAGTACTTC.

The chain's CDR3 is CASSPGTGSLNEQFF. CDR3 bases: TGTGCCAGCAGTCCCGGGACAGGGTCATTAAATGAGCAGTTCTTC. The chain is built from TRBV5-6 and TRBJ2-1; 9 nucleotides agree with TRBD1. V lost 5 bases, J lost 7 bases, and 10 bases stayed unmatched. Germline V gene lookup returns CDR1 SGHDT and CDR2 YYEEEE. This CDR3 comprises 15 residues.

This clone turned up a few times. The chain carries TRBV28 and TRBJ2-7, with 9 nucleotides matching TRBD1. From germline, CDR1 is MDHEN and CDR2 SYDVKM. CDR3 length equals 15 residues. The V and J ends lost 4 bases and 3 bases, in that order; junction bases with no gene match: 7. In DNA form, the CDR3 reads TGTGCCAGCAGTTCCACCCAGACAGGGGGCTACGAGCAGTACTTC. This codes for CASSSTQTGGYEQYF.

The chain uses TRBV2 and TRBJ1-6; 11 nucleotides align to TRBD1. Germline V gene lookup returns CDR1 SNHLY and CDR2 FYNNEI. After removal of 11 bases from V and 9 bases from J, the junction contained 6 bases not matched to a gene. This CDR3 region has 13 residues. The CDR3 here is CAGGTGGRSPLHF. The DNA of the CDR3 is TGTGCCGGGGGGACAGGGGGGCGTTCACCCCTCCACTTT.

As for this clone: Other nucleotide sequences from this sample produce the same CDR3. J is TRBJ2-2 and V is TRBV30; the D is unclear. The CDR3 covers 13 residues. V lost 3 bases and J lost 4, with 9 bases in between. Germline assignment: CDR1 GTSNPN and CDR2 SVGIG (reference sequence). CDR3 sequence: CAWSVTGTGELFF. The CDR3 coding sequence is TGTGCCTGGAGCGTAACGGGCACCGGGGAGCTGTTTTTT.

This chain joins TRBV28 and TRBJ1-1; D gene ambiguous. The germline gives CDR1 MDHEN, CDR2 SYDVKM. V lost 4 bases, J lost 0 bases, and 6 bases lay in between. The CDR3 loop spans 13 amino acids. This CDR3 is CASSSIMNTEAFF. The CDR3 nucleotides are TGTGCCAGCAGTTCTATAATGAACACTGAAGCTTTCTTT.

J is TRBJ1-4 and V is TRBV4-2; 9 bases map to TRBD1. Germline V gene data show CDR1 as LGHNA and CDR2 as YNFKEQ. This CDR3 has 15 residues. The ends lost 1 base at V and 8 bases at J; junction bases unmatched: 5. CDR3 sequence reads: CASSQGRQGGEKLFF. CDR3 sequence (DNA): TGTGCCAGCAGCCAAGGACGACAGGGGGGAGAAAAACTGTTTTTT.

This clone was detected only a few times. The chain is built from TRBV27 and TRBJ1-1; D not certain. The V end was cut by 6 bases, the J end by 6 bases, with 14 bases between. The CDR3 covers 13 residues. Looked up from germline, CDR1 is MNHEY and CDR2 is SMNVEV (reference sequence). DNA of the CDR3: TGTGCCAGCAGCCTTACCCAGGCCGCTGAAGCTTTCTTT. Translating gives CASSLTQAAEAFF.

The genes are TRBV19 and TRBJ1-2; 7 nucleotides align to TRBD1. V lost 7 bases to trimming and J lost 3 bases; unmatched junction nucleotides: 8. The CDR3 contains 14 residues. Looked up from germline, CDR1 is LNHDA and CDR2 is SQIVND (reference sequence). CDR3 loop: CASTNPGQHYGYTF. The CDR3 DNA is TGTGCCAGTACTAACCCGGGACAGCACTATGGCTACACCTTC. The full variable domain, with the rest looked up from reference TRBV19 and TRBJ1-2, is DGGITQSPKYLFRKEGQNVTLSCEQNLNHDAMYWYRQDPGQGLRLIYYSQIVNDFQKGDIAEGYSVSREKKESFPLTVTSAQKNPTAFYLCASTNPGQHYGYTFGSGTRLTVV.

The chain has TRBV5-1 and TRBJ1-1; possible D gene TRBD1, 5 bases. Germline V gene data show CDR1 as SGHRS and CDR2 as YFSETQ. Trimming pared 7 bases from V and 6 bases from J, leaving 25 bases between. The CDR3 is 16 residues long. CDR3 loop: CASLPSEGASWAEAFF. The CDR3 nucleotides read TGCGCCAGCCTACCATCGGAAGGGGCGTCTTGGGCTGAAGCTTTCTTT.

This chain connects TRBV5-6 to TRBJ1-2; D unresolved. The V end was cut by 7 bases, the J end by 2 bases, with 12 bases between. Germline V lookup: CDR1 SGHDT, CDR2 YYEEEE. CDR3 length equals 13 residues. CDR3 residues: CASGSGENYGYTF. CDR3 DNA: TGTGCCAGCGGAAGCGGGGAAAACTATGGCTACACCTTC.

This clone was observed once. This rearrangement joins TRBV5-1 to TRBJ2-7; 10 nucleotides align to TRBD1. Germline V gene data show CDR1 as SGHRS and CDR2 as YFSETQ. This CDR3 has 13 amino acids. V dropped 5 bases and J dropped 5; count of bases not matched to a gene: 4. The CDR3: CASRTGGVDEQYF. In DNA form, the CDR3 reads TGCGCCAGCAGGACAGGGGGCGTCGACGAGCAGTACTTC.